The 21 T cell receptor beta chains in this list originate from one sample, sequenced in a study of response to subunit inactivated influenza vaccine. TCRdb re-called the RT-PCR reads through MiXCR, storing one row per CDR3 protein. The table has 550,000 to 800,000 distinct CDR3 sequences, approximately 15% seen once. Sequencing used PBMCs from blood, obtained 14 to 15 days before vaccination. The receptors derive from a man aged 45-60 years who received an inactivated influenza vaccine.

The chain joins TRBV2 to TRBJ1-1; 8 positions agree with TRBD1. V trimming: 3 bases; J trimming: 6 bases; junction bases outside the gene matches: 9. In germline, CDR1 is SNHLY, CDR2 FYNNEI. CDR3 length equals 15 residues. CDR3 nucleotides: TGTGCCAGCAGTGAGGGTCCAGGGGGCGCTTCTGAAGCTTTCTTT. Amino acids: CASSEGPGGASEAFF.

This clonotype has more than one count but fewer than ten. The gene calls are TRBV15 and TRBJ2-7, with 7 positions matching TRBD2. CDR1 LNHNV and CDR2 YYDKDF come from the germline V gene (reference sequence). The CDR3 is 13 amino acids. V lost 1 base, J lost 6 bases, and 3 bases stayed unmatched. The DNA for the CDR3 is TGTGCCACCAGCAGAGGACTAGCTCTCGAGCAGTACTTC. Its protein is CATSRGLALEQYF.

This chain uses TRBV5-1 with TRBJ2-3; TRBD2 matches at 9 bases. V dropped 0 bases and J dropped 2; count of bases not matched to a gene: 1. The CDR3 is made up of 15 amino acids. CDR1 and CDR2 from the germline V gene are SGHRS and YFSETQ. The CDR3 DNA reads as TGCGCCAGCAGCTTGGCTAGCGGGATCACAGATACGCAGTATTTT. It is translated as CASSLASGITDTQYF.

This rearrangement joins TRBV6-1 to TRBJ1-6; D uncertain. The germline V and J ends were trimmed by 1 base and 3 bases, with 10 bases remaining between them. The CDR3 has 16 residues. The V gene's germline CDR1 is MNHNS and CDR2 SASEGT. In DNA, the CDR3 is TGTGCCAGCAGTGAAGTCAGGAGAATCTATAATTCACCCCTCCACTTT. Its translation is CASSEVRRIYNSPLHF.

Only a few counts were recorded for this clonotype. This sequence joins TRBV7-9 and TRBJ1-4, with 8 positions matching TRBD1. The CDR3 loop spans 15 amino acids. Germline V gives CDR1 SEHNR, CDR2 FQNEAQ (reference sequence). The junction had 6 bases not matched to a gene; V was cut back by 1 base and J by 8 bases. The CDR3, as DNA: TGTGCCAGCAGCTTAGGGACAGGGAGGATAGAAAAACTGTTTTTT. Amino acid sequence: CASSLGTGRIEKLFF.

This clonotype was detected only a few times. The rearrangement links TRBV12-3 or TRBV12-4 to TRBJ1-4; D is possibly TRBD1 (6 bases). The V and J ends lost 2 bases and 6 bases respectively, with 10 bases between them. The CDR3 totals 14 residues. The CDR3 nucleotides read TGTGCCAGCAGTTTATACAGGGCTCATGAAAAACTGTTTTTT. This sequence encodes CASSLYRAHEKLFF.

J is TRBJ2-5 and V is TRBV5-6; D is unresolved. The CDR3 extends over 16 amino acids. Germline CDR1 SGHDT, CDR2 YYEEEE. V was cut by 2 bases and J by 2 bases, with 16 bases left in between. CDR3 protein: CASSLVTLRVQETQYF. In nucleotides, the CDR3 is TGTGCCAGCAGCTTAGTCACCCTTCGTGTGCAAGAGACCCAGTACTTC. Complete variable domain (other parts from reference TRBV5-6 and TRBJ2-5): DAGVTQSPTHLIKTRGQQVTLRCSPKSGHDTVSWYQQALGQGPQFIFQYYEEEERQRGNFPDRFSGHQFPNYSSELNVNALLLGDSALYLCASSLVTLRVQETQYFGPGTRLLVL.

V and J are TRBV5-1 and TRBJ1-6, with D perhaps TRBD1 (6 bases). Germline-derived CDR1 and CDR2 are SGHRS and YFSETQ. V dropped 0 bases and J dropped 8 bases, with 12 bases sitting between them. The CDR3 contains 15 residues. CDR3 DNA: TGCGCCAGCAGCTTGGCTTCAGGGGTTGATTCACCCCTCCACTTT. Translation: CASSLASGVDSPLHF.

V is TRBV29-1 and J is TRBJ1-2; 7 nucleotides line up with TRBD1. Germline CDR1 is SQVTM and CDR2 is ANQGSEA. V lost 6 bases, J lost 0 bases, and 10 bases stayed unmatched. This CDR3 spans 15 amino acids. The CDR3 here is CSVPSPGQTNYGYTF. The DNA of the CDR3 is TGCAGCGTCCCTTCCCCGGGACAGACTAACTATGGCTACACCTTC.

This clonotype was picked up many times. For the CDR3, the DNA is TGTGCCAGCAGCTTAGCGGCTAGCGGGATAAATGAGCAGTTCTTC. It codes for CASSLAASGINEQFF. V gene TRBV7-2 combines with J gene TRBJ2-1, with TRBD2 matching over 9 bases. Germline V gene lookup returns CDR1 SGHTA and CDR2 FQGNSA. The V segment lost 0 bases and the J segment 7 bases; nucleotides outside the gene matches: 4. The CDR3 sequence is 15 residues long. The complete variable domain, with remaining parts taken from reference TRBV7-2 and TRBJ2-1, reads GAGVSQSPSNKVTEKGKDVELRCDPISGHTALYWYRQSLGQGLEFLIYFQGNSAPDKSGLPSDRFSAERTGGSVSTLTIQRTQQEDSAVYLCASSLAASGINEQFFGPGTRLTVL.

CDR3 DNA sequence: TGTGCCTGGAGTATCTCTGAAAAACTGTTTTTT. Protein product: CAWSISEKLFF. The rearrangement joins TRBV30 to TRBJ1-4; no clear D gene. Germline V CDR1 and CDR2: GTSNPN, SVGIG (reference sequence). V lost 2 bases and J 7 bases, leaving 5 bases between the germline ends. The CDR3 is 11 residues long. Based on the CDR3 plus reference TRBV30 and TRBJ1-4, the full variable domain is SQTIHQWPATLVQPVGSPLSLECTVEGTSNPNLYWYRQAAGRGLQLLFYSVGIGQISSEVPQNLSASRPQDRQFILSSKKLLLSDSGFYLCAWSISEKLFFGSGTQLSVL.

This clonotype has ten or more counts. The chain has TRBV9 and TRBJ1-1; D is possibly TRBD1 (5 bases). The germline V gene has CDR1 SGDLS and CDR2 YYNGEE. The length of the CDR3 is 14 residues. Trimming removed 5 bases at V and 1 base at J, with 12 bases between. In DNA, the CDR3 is TGTGCCAGCAGGAGGGCTGGGGCGAACACTGAAGCTTTCTTT. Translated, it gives CASRRAGANTEAFF.

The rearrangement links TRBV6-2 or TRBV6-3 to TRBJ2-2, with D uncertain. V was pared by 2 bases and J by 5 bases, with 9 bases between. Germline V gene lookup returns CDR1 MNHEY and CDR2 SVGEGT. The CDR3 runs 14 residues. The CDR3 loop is CASSYTELTGELFF. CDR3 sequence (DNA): TGTGCCAGCAGTTACACGGAGTTGACCGGGGAGCTGTTTTTT.

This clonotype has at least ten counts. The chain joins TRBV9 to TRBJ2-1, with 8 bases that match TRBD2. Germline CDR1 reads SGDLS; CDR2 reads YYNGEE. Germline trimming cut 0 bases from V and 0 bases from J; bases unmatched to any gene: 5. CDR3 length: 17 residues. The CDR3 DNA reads TGTGCCAGCAGCGTAGTGGACAGCGGGAGCTCCTACAATGAGCAGTTCTTC. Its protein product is CASSVVDSGSSYNEQFF.

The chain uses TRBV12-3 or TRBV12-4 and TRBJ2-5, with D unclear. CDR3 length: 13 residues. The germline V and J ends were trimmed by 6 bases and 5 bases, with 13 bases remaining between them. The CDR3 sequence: CASRTELEETQYF. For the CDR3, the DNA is TGTGCCAGCAGAACAGAACTGGAGGAGACCCAGTACTTC.

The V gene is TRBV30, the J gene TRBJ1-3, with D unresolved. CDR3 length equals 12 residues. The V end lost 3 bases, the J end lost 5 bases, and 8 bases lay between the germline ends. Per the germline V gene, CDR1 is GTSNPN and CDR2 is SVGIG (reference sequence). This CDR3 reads CAWSGERNTIYF. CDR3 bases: TGTGCCTGGAGCGGGGAGAGAAACACCATATATTTT. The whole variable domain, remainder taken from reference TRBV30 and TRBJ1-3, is SQTIHQWPATLVQPVGSPLSLECTVEGTSNPNLYWYRQAAGRGLQLLFYSVGIGQISSEVPQNLSASRPQDRQFILSSKKLLLSDSGFYLCAWSGERNTIYFGEGSWLTVV.

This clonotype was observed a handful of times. CDR3 DNA sequence: TGTGCCAGCAGTGATTTTAGGGGGGGGTACCAAGAGACCCAGTACTTC. It yields the protein CASSDFRGGYQETQYF. The rearrangement joins TRBV25-1 to TRBJ2-5, with D possibly matching TRBD2 (7 bases). The ends were cut back, 3 bases at V and 0 bases at J, with 14 bases in the middle. Germline V gene lookup returns CDR1 MGHDK and CDR2 SYGVNS. CDR3 size: 16 residues.

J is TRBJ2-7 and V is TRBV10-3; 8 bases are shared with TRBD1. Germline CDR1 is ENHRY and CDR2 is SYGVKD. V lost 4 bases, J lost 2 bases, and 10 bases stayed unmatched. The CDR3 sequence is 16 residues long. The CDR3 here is CAISGRTGRGTYEQYF. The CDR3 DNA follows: TGTGCCATCAGTGGCAGGACAGGGCGGGGAACCTACGAGCAGTACTTC.

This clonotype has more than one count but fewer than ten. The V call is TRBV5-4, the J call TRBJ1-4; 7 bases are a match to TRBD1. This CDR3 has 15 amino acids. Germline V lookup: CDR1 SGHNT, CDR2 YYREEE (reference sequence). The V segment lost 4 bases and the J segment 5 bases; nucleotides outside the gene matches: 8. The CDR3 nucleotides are TGTGCCAGCAGCCCTTCCGGGACAGTAAATGAAAAACTGTTTTTT. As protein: CASSPSGTVNEKLFF.

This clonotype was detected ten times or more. In DNA, the CDR3 is TGTGCCAGCAGCTTATGGACAGGGGACCACGAGCAGTACTTC. Translation: CASSLWTGDHEQYF. The rearrangement joins TRBV7-2 to TRBJ2-7; TRBD1 agrees at 9 bases. V lost 2 bases and J lost 5; bases outside the gene matches: 4. Germline CDR1 is SGHTA and CDR2 is FQGNSA. The CDR3 is 14 residues long.

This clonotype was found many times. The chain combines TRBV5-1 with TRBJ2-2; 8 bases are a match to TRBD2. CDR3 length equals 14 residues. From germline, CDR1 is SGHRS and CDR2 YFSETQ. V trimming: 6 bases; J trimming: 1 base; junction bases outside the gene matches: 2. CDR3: CASKSGGNTGELFF. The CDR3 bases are TGCGCCAGCAAGAGCGGGGGGAACACCGGGGAGCTGTTTTTT.